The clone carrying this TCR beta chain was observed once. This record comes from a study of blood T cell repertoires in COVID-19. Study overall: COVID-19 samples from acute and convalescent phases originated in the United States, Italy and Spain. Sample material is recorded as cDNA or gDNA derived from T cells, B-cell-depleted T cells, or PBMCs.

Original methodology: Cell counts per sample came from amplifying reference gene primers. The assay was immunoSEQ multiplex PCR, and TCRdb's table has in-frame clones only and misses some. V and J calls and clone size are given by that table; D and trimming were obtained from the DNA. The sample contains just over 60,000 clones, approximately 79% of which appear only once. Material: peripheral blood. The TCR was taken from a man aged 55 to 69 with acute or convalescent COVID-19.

CDR3 coding DNA: TGCGCCAGCAGCTTGACTCTTCGATCGAACACCGGGGAGCTGTTTTTT. It is translated as CASSLTLRSNTGELFF. The gene calls are TRBV5-1 and TRBJ2-2; no reliable D call. V was cut by 1 base and J by 0 bases, with 10 bases left in between. Germline lookup yields CDR1 SGHRS and CDR2 YFSETQ. The CDR3 length is 16 residues. The whole variable domain, filled in from reference TRBV5-1 and TRBJ2-2, reads KAGVTQTPRYLIKTRGQQVTLSCSPISGHRSVSWYQQTPGQGLQFLFEYFSETQRNKGNFPGRFSGRQFSNSRSEMNVSTLELGDSALYLCASSLTLRSNTGELFFGEGSRLTVL.